This T cell receptor (beta chain) appears in the sequencing data of a study of blood T cell repertoires in COVID-19. Study-wide background: There were acute and convalescent COVID-19 samples, and they came from the United States, Italy and Spain.

CDR3 length: 14 residues. Trimming took 1 base from V and 7 from J, leaving 14 bases between them. The germline CDR1 and CDR2 sequences are LGHDT and YNNKEL (reference sequence). Method: immunoSEQ multiplex PCR; TCRdb's copy keeps in-frame clones and lacks some. Of fewer than 200,000 clones in the sample, around 90% were seen once. The sample consisted of peripheral blood. This chain joins TRBV3-1 (or the pseudogene TRBV3-2) and TRBJ2-7; the D is unclear. The TCR comes from a man aged 55-75 years with active or convalescent COVID-19. The CDR3 is CASSQVGTNGEQYF. In DNA form, the CDR3 reads TGTGCCAGCAGCCAAGTAGGCACCAACGGGGAGCAGTACTTC.